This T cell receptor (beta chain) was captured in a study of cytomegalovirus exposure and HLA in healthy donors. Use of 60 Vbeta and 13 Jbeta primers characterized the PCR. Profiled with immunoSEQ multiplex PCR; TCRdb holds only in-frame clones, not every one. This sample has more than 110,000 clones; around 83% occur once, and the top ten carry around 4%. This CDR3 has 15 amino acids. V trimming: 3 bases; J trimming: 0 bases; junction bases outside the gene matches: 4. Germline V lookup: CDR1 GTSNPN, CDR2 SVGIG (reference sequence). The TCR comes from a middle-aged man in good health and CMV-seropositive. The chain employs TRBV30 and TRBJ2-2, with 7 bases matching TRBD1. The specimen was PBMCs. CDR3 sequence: CAWSRGNPNTGELFF. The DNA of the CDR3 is TGTGCCTGGAGCAGGGGGAACCCGAACACCGGGGAGCTGTTTTTT.